Below, 21 T cell receptor beta chains from the same sample are listed, as sequenced in a study of shared clonotypes between healthy human individuals. Sequencing was performed with immunoSEQ multiplex PCR; in TCRdb, only in-frame clones are kept and a portion is missing. The data show roughly 1.5 million clones, 95% to 99% seen once. The specimen sequenced was naive CD4+ T cells sorted from blood. Subset described: CD45RA+ positively selected. The receptors here all came from a man aged 25-45 years in good health.

In DNA, the CDR3 is TGTGCCAGTAGTGGACTTCCGGGACAGGGCTACAATGAGCAGTTCTTC. Its translation is CASSGLPGQGYNEQFF. The chain combines TRBV19 with TRBJ2-1; 9 bases line up with TRBD1. V shed 5 bases, J shed 3 bases, and the junction held 8 bases outside the gene matches. Germline V CDR1 and CDR2: LNHDA, SQIVND (reference sequence). The CDR3 is made up of 16 amino acids.

The chain employs TRBV28 and TRBJ2-7; 10 bases are a match to TRBD1. The CDR3 loop spans 15 amino acids. The V and J ends lost 9 bases and 5 bases, in that order; junction bases with no gene match: 13. Germline V lookup: CDR1 MDHEN, CDR2 SYDVKM. The CDR3 sequence: CARIVDRGLHDEQYF. As DNA, the CDR3 is TGTGCCAGAATAGTCGACAGGGGGCTTCACGACGAGCAGTACTTC.

Notes on this clone: Other DNA sequences within the sample encode an identical CDR3. V usage is TRBV20-1 and J usage is TRBJ1-2; D is unresolved. The ends were cut back, 4 bases at V and 4 bases at J, with 7 bases in the middle. CDR3 length equals 11 residues. The germline gives CDR1 DFQATT, CDR2 SNEGSKA (reference sequence). The CDR3 nucleotides are TGCAGTGCTAAGACACTCTATGGCTACACCTTC. Translated: CSAKTLYGYTF.

This clone was recorded once. This chain links TRBV5-4 with TRBJ2-7; D is perhaps TRBD1 (5 bases). This CDR3 comprises 15 residues. The V gene lost 0 bases and the J gene lost 7 bases, with 17 bases spanning the gap. CDR1 SGHNT and CDR2 YYREEE come from the germline V gene (reference sequence). The CDR3 is CASSLGGHPYSEQYF. The CDR3 DNA sequence: TGTGCCAGCAGCTTGGGCGGACACCCTTATAGTGAGCAGTACTTC.

The CDR3 DNA reads TGTGCCAGCGCACTCGCGGCGACGGCTGGGGAGCTGTTTTTT. Amino acid sequence: CASALAATAGELFF. The gene calls are TRBV18 and TRBJ2-2; D is unresolved. This CDR3 contains 14 residues. Germline lookup yields CDR1 KGHSH and CDR2 LQKENI. Trimming removed 8 bases from V and 8 bases from J, with 18 bases in between.

The chain uses TRBV18 and TRBJ2-7, with no clear D. Deletions cut 6 bases from V and 9 bases from J, with 18 bases between. Germline V gene data show CDR1 as KGHSH and CDR2 as LQKENI. CDR3 length: 13 amino acids. The CDR3 loop reads CASSPPQPSGQYF. In nucleotides, the CDR3 is TGTGCCAGCTCTCCCCCGCAGCCATCCGGGCAGTACTTC.

The chain recombines TRBV6-5 with TRBJ2-7; TRBD2 aligns across 12 bases. Looked up from germline, CDR1 is MNHEY and CDR2 is SVGAGI. The CDR3 contains 15 residues. With V trimmed by 2 bases and J by 7 bases, 6 bases remained unmatched. This CDR3 reads CASSYIRLAGVEQYF. The CDR3 DNA follows: TGTGCCAGCAGTTACATAAGACTAGCGGGAGTGGAGCAGTACTTC.

The J gene is TRBJ2-7, the V gene TRBV27; TRBD1 might be the D (5 bases). The CDR3 sequence is 14 residues long. Germline V gives CDR1 MNHEY, CDR2 SMNVEV (reference sequence). The ends were cut back, 5 bases at V and 2 bases at J, with 13 bases in the middle. DNA for the CDR3: TGTGCCAGCAGTGAAAGACAGACCGCCTACGAGCAGTACTTC. Translated, it gives CASSERQTAYEQYF.

CDR3 sequence (DNA): TGTGCCAGTTCACCAAGGGGGCGTGGGGCCAACGTCCTGACTTTC. This translates into CASSPRGRGANVLTF. The chain joins TRBV7-2 to TRBJ2-6; 7 nucleotides line up with TRBD1. V gave up 9 bases and J gave up 3 bases; unmatched junction bases: 8. The CDR3 is made up of 15 amino acids. Germline-derived CDR1 and CDR2 are SGHTA and FQGNSA.

The chain combines TRBV14 with TRBJ1-1, with 7 positions matching TRBD1. The CDR3 consists of 15 residues. Trimming at V came to 3 bases and at J to 11 bases, leaving 15 bases not matched to a gene. Germline CDR1 and CDR2: SGHDN and FVKESK. The CDR3 nucleotides read TGTGCCAGCAGCCAGCAGGCAGGATACAGGGGAAGGGCTTTCTTT. It specifies CASSQQAGYRGRAFF. Variable domain in full (rest from reference TRBV14 and TRBJ1-1): EAGVTQFPSHSVIEKGQTVTLRCDPISGHDNLYWYRRVMGKEIKFLLHFVKESKQDESGMPNNRFLAERTGGTYSTLKVQPAELEDSGVYFCASSQQAGYRGRAFFGQGTRLTVV.

The rearrangement joins TRBV4-1 to TRBJ2-3, with 11 bases identical to TRBD2. The germline V gene encodes CDR1 MGHRA and CDR2 YSYEKL. The CDR3 covers 15 residues. The trim removed 1 base at V and 5 bases at J, leaving 2 bases unmatched. The DNA of the CDR3 is TGCGCCAGCAGCCAAGTGCTAGCGGGAGGAGATACGCAGTATTTT. Protein product: CASSQVLAGGDTQYF.

This rearrangement joins TRBV25-1 to TRBJ2-3; 7 bases align to TRBD1. The CDR3 loop spans 17 amino acids. V trimming: 1 base; J trimming: 2 bases; junction bases outside the gene matches: 9. Germline values: CDR1 MGHDK, CDR2 SYGVNS. CDR3 coding DNA: TGTGCCAGCAGTGAATGGGCATTAGGACAGGCCACAGATACGCAGTATTTT. Protein: CASSEWALGQATDTQYF.

The chain links TRBV5-4 to TRBJ2-1; 11 nucleotides agree with TRBD2. CDR3 size: 20 residues. The germline V gene encodes CDR1 SGHNT and CDR2 YYREEE (reference sequence). V lost 2 bases and J lost 4; bases outside the gene matches: 17. In DNA form, the CDR3 reads TGTGCCAGCAGCTTCGGTGTCGGACTGACTAGCGGGAACCTATACAATGAGCAGTTCTTC. The encoded protein is CASSFGVGLTSGNLYNEQFF.

This rearrangement joins TRBV5-1 to TRBJ1-4, with TRBD1 as a possible D gene (6 bases). Germline-derived CDR1 and CDR2 are SGHRS and YFSETQ. CDR3 length: 15 residues. Trimming cost V 0 bases and J 5 bases, with 11 bases left between them. CDR3 nucleotides: TGCGCCAGCAGCTTGGCCACCAGGGGAAATGAAAAACTGTTTTTT. It encodes CASSLATRGNEKLFF.

This chain joins TRBV7-3 and TRBJ2-7; D tentatively reads TRBD1 or TRBD2 (5 bases each). V was shortened by 5 bases and J by 13 bases, with 24 bases between the two germline ends. The CDR3 is 14 amino acids. Germline CDR1 reads SGHTA; CDR2 reads FQGTGA. The CDR3 region is CASSPGTLLAVDYF. CDR3 nucleotides: TGTGCCAGCAGCCCCGGGACCTTGCTCGCGGTGGACTACTTC.

The chain links TRBV11-2 to TRBJ2-7; D is ambiguous. Per germline, CDR1 SGHAT and CDR2 FQNNGV. The CDR3 has 16 residues. V lost 3 bases and J 4 bases, leaving 19 bases between the germline ends. The CDR3: CASSLAGWYRTYEQYF. The DNA for the CDR3 is TGTGCCAGCAGCTTGGCAGGTTGGTACAGAACTTACGAGCAGTACTTC.

The chain carries TRBV28 and TRBJ2-3; D is possibly TRBD1 (5 bases). The CDR3 sequence is 15 residues long. With 7 bases removed from V and 4 bases from J, the gap between germline ends came to 18 bases. Germline CDR1 MDHEN, CDR2 SYDVKM. CDR3 protein: CASKELPRGPDTQYF. The DNA for the CDR3 is TGTGCCAGCAAGGAGCTCCCAAGGGGCCCAGATACGCAGTATTTT.

The CDR3 DNA follows: TGTGCCAGTAGTATAGGACAGGGGAATGGTGAGCAGTACTTC. It translates to CASSIGQGNGEQYF. The chain joins TRBV19 to TRBJ2-7; TRBD1 matches at 8 bases. With 1 base clipped from V and 7 bases from J, the junction kept 6 bases outside the gene matches. CDR3 size: 14 residues. CDR1 is LNHDA and CDR2 is SQIVND in the germline V gene (reference sequence). The full variable domain, in which reference TRBV19 and TRBJ2-7 provide the parts outside the CDR3, is DGGITQSPKYLFRKEGQNVTLSCEQNLNHDAMYWYRQDPGQGLRLIYYSQIVNDFQKGDIAEGYSVSREKKESFPLTVTSAQKNPTAFYLCASSIGQGNGEQYFGPGTRLTVT.

The CDR3 loop reads CASSRAKTGNTEAFF. The CDR3 coding sequence is TGTGCCAGCAGTCGTGCAAAGACAGGGAACACTGAAGCTTTCTTT. The genes are TRBV5-6 and TRBJ1-1, with a possible D match to TRBD1 (6 bases). The CDR3 is 15 amino acids. Trimming took off 5 bases at V and 1 base at J, with 15 bases between the two ends. CDR1 and CDR2 (germline): SGHDT, YYEEEE. Supplemented by reference TRBV5-6 and TRBJ1-1, the full variable domain reads DAGVTQSPTHLIKTRGQQVTLRCSPKSGHDTVSWYQQALGQGPQFIFQYYEEEERQRGNFPDRFSGHQFPNYSSELNVNALLLGDSALYLCASSRAKTGNTEAFFGQGTRLTVV.

Of note for this clone: Additional DNA sequences in this sample encode the identical CDR3. V is TRBV5-1 and J is TRBJ2-2, with D perhaps TRBD2 (5 bases). Trimming took off 1 base at V and 4 bases at J, with 5 bases between the two ends. CDR1 and CDR2 from the germline V gene are SGHRS and YFSETQ. The CDR3 loop spans 13 amino acids. The CDR3 is CASSLSGTGELFF. The CDR3 nucleotides are TGCGCCAGCAGCTTGAGCGGCACCGGGGAGCTGTTTTTT.

This clone was observed once. The chain is built from TRBV5-6 and TRBJ2-7; the match to TRBD1 covers 10 bases. In germline, CDR1 is SGHDT, CDR2 YYEEEE. Trimming cost V 3 bases and J 1 base; bases outside gene matches: 16. CDR3 length equals 19 residues. The DNA for the CDR3 is TGTGCCAGCAGCTGGAAAGCCGGGACAGGGGTGTCCAGGTCCTACGAGCAGTACTTC. It encodes CASSWKAGTGVSRSYEQYF.